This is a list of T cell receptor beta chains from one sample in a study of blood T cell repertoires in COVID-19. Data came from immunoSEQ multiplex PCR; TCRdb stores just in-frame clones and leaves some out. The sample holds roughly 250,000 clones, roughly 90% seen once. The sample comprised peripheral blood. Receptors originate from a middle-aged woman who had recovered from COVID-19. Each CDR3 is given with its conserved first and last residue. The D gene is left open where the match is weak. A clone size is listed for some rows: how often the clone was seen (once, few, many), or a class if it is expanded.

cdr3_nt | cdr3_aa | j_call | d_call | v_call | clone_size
TGTGCCAGCAGCTTCCCTGGGGCCGGAGGCAATCAGCCCCAGCATTTT | CASSFPGAGGNQPQHF | TRBJ1-5 | . | TRBV7-2 | .
TGCAGCGTTGAAGGGGGCGGAGATACGCAGTATTTT | CSVEGGGDTQYF | TRBJ2-3 | . | TRBV29-1 | .
TGTGCCACCAGCAGAGATTTAGCAGGGGGTAGGACAGATACGCAGTATTTT | CATSRDLAGGRTDTQYF | TRBJ2-3 | TRBD1 | TRBV15 | once
TGTGCCAGCTCACCACTCGGCAGTCTAGGAGCCAAAAACATTCAGTACTTC | CASSPLGSLGAKNIQYF | TRBJ2-4 | . | TRBV18 | few
TGCACCAGCAGCCAAGGGACAGGGGGGACGAGCTCCTATAATTCACCCCTCCACTTT | CTSSQGTGGTSSYNSPLHF | TRBJ1-6 | . | TRBV1 | once
TGTGCCACCAGTGTCTCCGGACTAGCGGGAACCTACAATGAGCAGTTCTTC | CATSVSGLAGTYNEQFF | TRBJ2-1 | TRBD2 | TRBV24-1 | .
TGTGCCACCAGCAGACTACAGGCGGATGAAAAACTGTTTTTT | CATSRLQADEKLFF | TRBJ1-4 | . | TRBV15 | .
TGCGCCAGCAGCTCAGGAGATGACAGGGGGCTAGGCGAGCAGTACTTC | CASSSGDDRGLGEQYF | TRBJ2-7 | TRBD1 | TRBV5-1 | .
TGTGCCAGCAGCAGACCGGGACAGGGAGTGGGCGACCACCCCGGGACGCAGTATTTT | CASSRPGQGVGDHPGTQYF | TRBJ2-3 | . | TRBV21-1 | .
TGTGCCAGTAGTATAACGACAGGGGGTTCATATGGCTACACCTTC | CASSITTGGSYGYTF | TRBJ1-2 | TRBD1 | TRBV19 | .
TGTGCCATCAGTGAGGGGGCCCGACTAGCGGGAGACTACGAGCAGTACTTC | CAISEGARLAGDYEQYF | TRBJ2-7 | TRBD2 | TRBV10-3 | .
TGTGCCAGCAGTGAATCGGGAGGAGTTGGGACTGAAGCTTTCTTT | CASSESGGVGTEAFF | TRBJ1-1 | . | TRBV2 | .